The 17 T cell receptor beta chains listed next were all sequenced from one sample in a study of response to subunit inactivated influenza vaccine. A single record per CDR3 protein comes from TCRdb applying MiXCR to the RT-PCR reads. The profile shows approximately 500,000 distinct CDR3 sequences, approximately 22% of them singletons. Separately, the same data were catalogued under a study of T cells expressing NK-cell markers. That work states: The cDNA for TCR beta came from 5'RACE template switching with UMIs.

The sequences come from CD4+ T cells sorted from PBMCs, collected approximately 12 days after vaccination. Receptors were obtained from a man aged 50 to 59 who received an inactivated influenza vaccine.

V usage is TRBV5-6 and J usage is TRBJ2-7, with a weak D call TRBD1 (6 bases). Trimming cost V 4 bases and J 3 bases, with 11 bases left between them. This CDR3 region has 13 residues. The germline V gene has CDR1 SGHDT and CDR2 YYEEEE. The CDR3 is CASSGTPFYEQYF. DNA for the CDR3: TGTGCCAGCAGCGGGACACCCTTCTACGAGCAGTACTTC.

This clonotype was observed a few times. The rearrangement joins TRBV7-9 to TRBJ2-3; no firm D call. The CDR3 extends over 11 amino acids. Trimming shortened V by 1 base and J by 8 bases, and 4 bases separated the two germline ends. CDR1 SEHNR and CDR2 FQNEAQ come from the germline V gene (reference sequence). CDR3 sequence: CASSLERTQYF. CDR3 nucleotides: TGTGCCAGCAGCTTAGAGCGTACGCAGTATTTT. The variable domain in full, completed from reference TRBV7-9 and TRBJ2-3, reads DTGVSQNPRHKITKRGQNVTFRCDPISEHNRLYWYRQTLGQGPEFLTYFQNEAQLEKSRLLSDRFSAERPKGSFSTLEIQRTEQGDSAMYLCASSLERTQYFGPGTRLTVL.

This clonotype was counted at least ten times. The chain uses TRBV12-3 or TRBV12-4 and TRBJ2-3, with D unclear. Between the trimmed V and J ends, which lost 9 bases and 1 base, there was a span of 8 bases. The CDR3 length is 12 residues. In DNA form, the CDR3 reads TGTGCCAGTCGTTTTGGCACAGATACGCAGTATTTT. Translating it yields CASRFGTDTQYF.

This sequence joins TRBV11-2 and TRBJ2-7, with D uncertain. This CDR3 has 14 amino acids. Germline CDR1 SGHAT, CDR2 FQNNGV. Between the trimmed V and J ends, which lost 3 bases and 6 bases, there was a span of 15 bases. Here the CDR3 reads CASSLSWTTLEQYF. CDR3 sequence (DNA): TGTGCCAGCAGCTTGAGTTGGACGACGCTCGAGCAGTACTTC.

Only a few counts were recorded for this clonotype. The rearrangement uses TRBV12-3 or TRBV12-4 and TRBJ2-3, with D perhaps matching TRBD2 (7 bases). The CDR3 sequence is 16 residues long. With 1 base removed from V and 5 bases from J, the gap between germline ends came to 16 bases. CDR3 nucleotide sequence: TGTGCCAGCAGTTTAGAGTGGTTGGGGGGGCTAGATACGCAGTATTTT. This encodes CASSLEWLGGLDTQYF.

The rearrangement uses TRBV6-2 or TRBV6-3 and TRBJ1-3; 7 nucleotides agree with TRBD1. Germline values: CDR1 MNHEY, CDR2 SVGEGT. The CDR3 runs 16 residues. V trimming: 2 bases; J trimming: 4 bases; junction bases outside the gene matches: 8. This chain's CDR3 is CASSYPGQRKGNTIYF. The CDR3 nucleotides are TGTGCCAGCAGTTACCCGGGACAGAGAAAAGGAAACACCATATATTTT.

This clonotype was seen only a few times. V is TRBV6-1 and J is TRBJ1-6, with a weak D call TRBD1 (5 bases). Germline CDR1 reads MNHNS; CDR2 reads SASEGT. V lost 6 bases and J 7 bases, leaving 16 bases between the germline ends. The CDR3 spans 15 residues. The CDR3: CASRDQGSGNSPLHF. The DNA for the CDR3 is TGTGCCAGCAGAGACCAGGGCTCAGGCAATTCACCCCTCCACTTT.

This clonotype came up a few times. This chain uses TRBV7-2 with TRBJ2-3; 9 positions agree with TRBD2. This CDR3 is built from 15 residues. The V gene end was trimmed by 5 bases and the J gene end by 5 bases; junction bases not matched to a gene: 8. Germline CDR1 SGHTA, CDR2 FQGNSA. The chain's CDR3 is CASSRSSGIIDTQYF. Here the CDR3 DNA reads TGTGCCAGCAGCAGATCTAGCGGGATAATAGATACGCAGTATTTT.

This clonotype was picked up a small number of times. The chain has TRBV10-3 and TRBJ1-6, with a possible D match to TRBD1 (5 bases). Germline assignment: CDR1 ENHRY and CDR2 SYGVKD. The length of the CDR3 is 14 residues. Trimming pared 0 bases from V and 9 bases from J, leaving 9 bases between. In DNA form, the CDR3 reads TGTGCCATCAGTGAGTCAGGGGAGGGTTCACCCCTCCACTTT. It encodes CAISESGEGSPLHF.

V is TRBV3-1 and J is TRBJ2-3, with TRBD2 matching over 9 bases. The CDR3 runs 16 residues. J was trimmed by 2 bases and V by 4 bases; bases with no gene match: 7. Germline V gene lookup returns CDR1 LGHDT and CDR2 YNNKEL (reference sequence). As DNA, the CDR3 is TGTGCCAGCAGCCCTCCTAGCGGGGTTTTCACAGATACGCAGTATTTT. Its protein product is CASSPPSGVFTDTQYF.

V and J are TRBV20-1 and TRBJ2-5, with TRBD1 matching 8 bases. With V trimmed by 2 bases and J by 5 bases, 4 bases remained unmatched. CDR3 size: 13 residues. Germline V CDR1 and CDR2: DFQATT, SNEGSKA (reference sequence). DNA of the CDR3: TGCAGTGCTAGAAAGACAGGGGATGAGACCCAGTACTTC. Encoded protein: CSARKTGDETQYF.

The V and J genes are TRBV6-1 and TRBJ2-3, with TRBD2 matching over 10 bases. Germline CDR1 reads MNHNS; CDR2 reads SASEGT. V lost 6 bases to trimming and J lost 5 bases; unmatched junction nucleotides: 8. The CDR3 extends over 15 amino acids. The chain's CDR3 is CASRRIAGGLDTQYF. The CDR3 coding sequence is TGTGCCAGCAGGAGGATAGCGGGGGGTTTAGATACGCAGTATTTT.

This clonotype was found many times. This chain joins TRBV28 and TRBJ2-7; 10 positions match TRBD2. Trimming cost V 7 bases and J 7 bases; bases outside gene matches: 10. The CDR3 contains 14 residues. Looked up from germline, CDR1 is MDHEN and CDR2 is SYDVKM. The CDR3 loop is CASMEEREGGEQYF. The CDR3 DNA reads as TGTGCCAGCATGGAGGAGCGGGAGGGTGGTGAGCAGTACTTC.

CDR3 DNA sequence: TGTGCCTCTTCACCGGGACTAGCGGGGGGGCTCGTCTCCTACAATGAGCAGTTCTTC. Translated: CASSPGLAGGLVSYNEQFF. The chain uses TRBV6-2 or TRBV6-3 and TRBJ2-1; 16 bases are a match to TRBD2. CDR3 size: 19 residues. Germline CDR1 is MNHEY and CDR2 is SVGEGT. The V segment lost 11 bases and the J segment 0 bases; nucleotides outside the gene matches: 13.

This clonotype was detected a few times. The genes are TRBV5-1 and TRBJ1-1; D is possibly TRBD1 (5 bases). The V gene lost 4 bases and the J gene lost 1 base, with 11 bases spanning the gap. The CDR3 spans 14 residues. The germline V gene encodes CDR1 SGHRS and CDR2 YFSETQ. The chain's CDR3 is CASSPGRPNTEAFF. In DNA, the CDR3 is TGCGCCAGCAGCCCGGGACGCCCGAACACTGAAGCTTTCTTT.

This clonotype was recorded a few times. The V gene is TRBV7-9, the J gene TRBJ1-6, with a weak D call TRBD1 (5 bases). The CDR3 extends over 14 amino acids. Trimming took 7 bases from V and 8 from J, leaving 15 bases between them. Germline V CDR1 and CDR2: SEHNR, FQNEAQ (reference sequence). The CDR3 sequence is CASTTGQGHSPLHF. CDR3 sequence (DNA): TGTGCCAGCACTACCGGGCAGGGACATTCACCCCTCCACTTT.

This clonotype was recorded a few times. The chain recombines TRBV5-1 with TRBJ2-7; D is uncertain. The V gene's germline CDR1 is SGHRS and CDR2 YFSETQ. This CDR3 spans 15 amino acids. Trimming left V 1 base short and J 1 base short, with 12 bases between. This CDR3 is CASSLRLSYSYEQYF. Here the CDR3 DNA reads TGCGCCAGCAGCTTGCGGTTGAGTTATTCCTACGAGCAGTACTTC.